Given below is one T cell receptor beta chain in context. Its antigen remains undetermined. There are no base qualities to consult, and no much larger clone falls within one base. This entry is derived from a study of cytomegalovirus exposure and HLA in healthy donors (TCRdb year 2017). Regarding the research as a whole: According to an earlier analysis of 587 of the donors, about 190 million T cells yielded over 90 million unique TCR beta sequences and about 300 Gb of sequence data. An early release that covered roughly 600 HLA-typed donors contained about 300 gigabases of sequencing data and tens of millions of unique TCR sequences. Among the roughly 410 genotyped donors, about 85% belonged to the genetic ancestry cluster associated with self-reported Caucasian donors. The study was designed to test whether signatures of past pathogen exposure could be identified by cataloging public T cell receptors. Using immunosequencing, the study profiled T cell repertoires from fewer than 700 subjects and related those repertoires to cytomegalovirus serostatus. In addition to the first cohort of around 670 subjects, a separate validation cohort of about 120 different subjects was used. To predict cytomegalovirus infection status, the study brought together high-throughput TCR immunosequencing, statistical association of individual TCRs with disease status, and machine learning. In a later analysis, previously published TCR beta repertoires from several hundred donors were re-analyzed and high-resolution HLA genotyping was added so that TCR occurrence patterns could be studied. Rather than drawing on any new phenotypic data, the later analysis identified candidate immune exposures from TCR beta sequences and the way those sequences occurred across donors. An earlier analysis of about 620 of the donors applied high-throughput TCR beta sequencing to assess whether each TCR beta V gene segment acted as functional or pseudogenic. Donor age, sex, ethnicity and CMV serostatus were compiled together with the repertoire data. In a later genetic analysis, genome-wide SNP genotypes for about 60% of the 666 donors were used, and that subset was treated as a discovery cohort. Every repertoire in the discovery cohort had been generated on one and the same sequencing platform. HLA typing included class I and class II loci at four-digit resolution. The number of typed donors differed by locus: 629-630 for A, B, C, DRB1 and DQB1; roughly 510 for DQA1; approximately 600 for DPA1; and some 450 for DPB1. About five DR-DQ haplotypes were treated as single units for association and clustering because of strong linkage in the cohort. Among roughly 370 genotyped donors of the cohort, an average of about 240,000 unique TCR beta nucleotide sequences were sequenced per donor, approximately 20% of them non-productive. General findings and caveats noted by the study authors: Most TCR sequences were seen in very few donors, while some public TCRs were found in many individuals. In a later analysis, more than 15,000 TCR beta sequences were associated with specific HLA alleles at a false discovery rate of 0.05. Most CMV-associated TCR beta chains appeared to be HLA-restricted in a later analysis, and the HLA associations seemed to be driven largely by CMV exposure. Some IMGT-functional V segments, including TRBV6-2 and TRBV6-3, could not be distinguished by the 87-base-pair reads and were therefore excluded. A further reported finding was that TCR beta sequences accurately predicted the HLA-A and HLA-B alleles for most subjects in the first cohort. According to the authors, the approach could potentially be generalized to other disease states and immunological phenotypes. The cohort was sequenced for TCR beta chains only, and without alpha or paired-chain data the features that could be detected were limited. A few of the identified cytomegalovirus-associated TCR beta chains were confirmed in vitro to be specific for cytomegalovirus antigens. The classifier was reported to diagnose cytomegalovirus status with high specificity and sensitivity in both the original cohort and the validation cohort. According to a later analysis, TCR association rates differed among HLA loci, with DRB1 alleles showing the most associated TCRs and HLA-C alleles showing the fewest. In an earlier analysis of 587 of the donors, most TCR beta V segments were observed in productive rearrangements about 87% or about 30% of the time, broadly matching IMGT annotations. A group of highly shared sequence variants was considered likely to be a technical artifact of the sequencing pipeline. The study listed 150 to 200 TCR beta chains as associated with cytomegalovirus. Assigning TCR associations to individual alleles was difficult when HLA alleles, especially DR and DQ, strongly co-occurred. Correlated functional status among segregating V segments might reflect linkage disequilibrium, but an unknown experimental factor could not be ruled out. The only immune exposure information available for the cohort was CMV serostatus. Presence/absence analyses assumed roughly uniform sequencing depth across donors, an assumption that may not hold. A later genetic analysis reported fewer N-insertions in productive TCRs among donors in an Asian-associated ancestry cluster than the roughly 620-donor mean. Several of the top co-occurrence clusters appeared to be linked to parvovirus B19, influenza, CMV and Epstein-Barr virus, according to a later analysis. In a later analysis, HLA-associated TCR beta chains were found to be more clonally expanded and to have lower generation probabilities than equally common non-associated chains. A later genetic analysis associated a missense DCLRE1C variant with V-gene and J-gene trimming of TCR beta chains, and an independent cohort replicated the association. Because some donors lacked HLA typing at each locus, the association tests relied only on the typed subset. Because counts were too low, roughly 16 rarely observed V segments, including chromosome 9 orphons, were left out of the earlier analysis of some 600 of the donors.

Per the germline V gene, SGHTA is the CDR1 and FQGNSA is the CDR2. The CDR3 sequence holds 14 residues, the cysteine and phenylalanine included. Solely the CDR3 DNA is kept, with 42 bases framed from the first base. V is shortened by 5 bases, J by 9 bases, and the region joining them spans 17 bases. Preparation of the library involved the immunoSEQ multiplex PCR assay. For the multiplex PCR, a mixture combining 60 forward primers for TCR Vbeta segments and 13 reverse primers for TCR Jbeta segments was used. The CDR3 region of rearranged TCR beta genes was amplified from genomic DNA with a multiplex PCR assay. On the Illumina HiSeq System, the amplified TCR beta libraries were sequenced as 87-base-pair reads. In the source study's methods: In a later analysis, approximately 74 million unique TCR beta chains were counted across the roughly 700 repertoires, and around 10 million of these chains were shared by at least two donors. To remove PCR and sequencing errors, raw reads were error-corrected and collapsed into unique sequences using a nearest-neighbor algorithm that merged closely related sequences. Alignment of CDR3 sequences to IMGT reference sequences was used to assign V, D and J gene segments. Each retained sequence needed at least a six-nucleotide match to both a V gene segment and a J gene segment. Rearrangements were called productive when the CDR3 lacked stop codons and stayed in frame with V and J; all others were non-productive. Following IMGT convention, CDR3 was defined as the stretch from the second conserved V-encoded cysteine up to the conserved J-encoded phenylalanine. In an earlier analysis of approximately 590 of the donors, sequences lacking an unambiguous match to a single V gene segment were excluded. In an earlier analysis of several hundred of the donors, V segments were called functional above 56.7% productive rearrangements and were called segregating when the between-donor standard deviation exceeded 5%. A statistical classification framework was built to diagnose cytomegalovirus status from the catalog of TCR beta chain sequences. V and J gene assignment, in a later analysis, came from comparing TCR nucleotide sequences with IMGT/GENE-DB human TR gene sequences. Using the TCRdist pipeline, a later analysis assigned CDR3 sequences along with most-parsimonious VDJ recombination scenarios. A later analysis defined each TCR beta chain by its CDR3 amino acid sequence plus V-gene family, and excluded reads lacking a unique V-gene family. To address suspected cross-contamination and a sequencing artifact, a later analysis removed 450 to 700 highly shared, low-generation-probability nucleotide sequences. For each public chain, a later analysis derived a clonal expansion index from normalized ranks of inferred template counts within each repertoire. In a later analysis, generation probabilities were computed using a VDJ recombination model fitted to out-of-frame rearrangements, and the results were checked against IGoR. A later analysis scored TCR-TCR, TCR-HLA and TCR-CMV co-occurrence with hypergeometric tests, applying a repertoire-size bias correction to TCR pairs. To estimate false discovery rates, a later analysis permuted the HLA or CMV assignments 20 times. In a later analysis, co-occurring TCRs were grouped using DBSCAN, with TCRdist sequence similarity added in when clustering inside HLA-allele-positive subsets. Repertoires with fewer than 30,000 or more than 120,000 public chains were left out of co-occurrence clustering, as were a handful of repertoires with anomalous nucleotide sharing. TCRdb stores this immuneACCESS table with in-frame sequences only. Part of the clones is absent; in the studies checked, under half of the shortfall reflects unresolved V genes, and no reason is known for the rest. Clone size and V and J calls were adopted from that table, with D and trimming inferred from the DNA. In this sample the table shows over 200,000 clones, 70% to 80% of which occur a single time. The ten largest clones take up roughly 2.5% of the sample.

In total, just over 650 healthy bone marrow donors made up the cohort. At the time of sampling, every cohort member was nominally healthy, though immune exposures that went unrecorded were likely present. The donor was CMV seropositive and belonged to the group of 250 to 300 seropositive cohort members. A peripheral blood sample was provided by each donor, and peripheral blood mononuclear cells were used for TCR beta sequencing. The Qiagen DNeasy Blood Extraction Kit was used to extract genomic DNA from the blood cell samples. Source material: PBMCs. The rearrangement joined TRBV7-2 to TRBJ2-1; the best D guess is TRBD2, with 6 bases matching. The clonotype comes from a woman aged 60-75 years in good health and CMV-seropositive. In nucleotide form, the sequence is TGTGCCAGCAGCCCAACCCCCCGGGGAGGTGAGCAGTTCTTC. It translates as CASSPTPRGGEQFF. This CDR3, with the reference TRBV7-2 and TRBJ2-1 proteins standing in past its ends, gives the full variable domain GAGVSQSPSNKVTEKGKDVELRCDPISGHTALYWYRQSLGQGLEFLIYFQGNSAPDKSGLPSDRFSAERTGGSVSTLTIQRTQQEDSAVYLCASSPTPRGGEQFFGPGTRLTVL.